The source of this T cell receptor (beta chain) is a study of cytomegalovirus exposure and HLA in healthy donors. Regarding the study as a whole: The study designated about 160 TCR beta chains cytomegalovirus-associated.

This clone was counted a few times. Its specificity is unknown. Germline trimming cut 4 bases from V and 3 bases from J; bases unmatched to any gene: 7. CDR3 size: 15 residues. Germline values: CDR1 SGHKS, CDR2 YYEKEE (reference sequence). With 60 Vbeta and 13 Jbeta primers, the PCR was carried out. Produced via immunoSEQ multiplex PCR; TCRdb's table is partial and in-frame only. This table has 100,000 to 150,000 clones, about 11% appearing once. The specimen was PBMCs. This chain connects TRBV5-5 to TRBJ1-5; TRBD1 matches 7 bases. The clonotype was recovered from a woman between 18 and 29 years old in good health and CMV-seropositive. The CDR3, as DNA: TGTGCCAGCAGCCGACAGGGAATGGTCAATCAGCCCCAGCATTTT. This translates into CASSRQGMVNQPQHF.